This T cell receptor beta chain comes out of a study of T cell changes during pregnancy in multiple sclerosis. This CDR3 spans 15 amino acids. Germline CDR1 LGHNA, CDR2 YNFKEQ. With 7 bases removed from V and 8 bases from J, the gap between germline ends came to 21 bases. Produced via immunoSEQ multiplex PCR; TCRdb's table is partial and in-frame only. Among some 80,000 clones, about 94% were seen once, and the ten largest hold about 2.3%. This clonotype originated in a female donor with multiple sclerosis, enrolled in a pregnancy study. The genes are TRBV4-2 and TRBJ2-1; tentative D call: TRBD2 (7 bases). Specimen: peripheral blood, collected in the third trimester of pregnancy. The CDR3 DNA is TGTGCCAGCAAAGGGGGGGGAGCTCCGGGGGATGAGCAGTTCTTC. It is translated as CASKGGGAPGDEQFF.